The clone carrying this T cell receptor beta chain has more than one count but fewer than ten. Antigen specificity is unknown. The record originates from a study of blood T cells in healthy people across ages. Background on the study: About one barcoded beta molecule was captured per two T cells (by template switching). Broader study findings: Because donor CMV status was unknown, expanded clonotype changes were possibly confounded.

With a J-beta primer mix and a sample-barcoded 5' primer, a second PCR ran roughly 6 to 12 cycles. The template-switch adaptor, which had 12 random nucleotides, put a tag on each cDNA molecule. Using its own MiXCR run on the 5' RACE reads, TCRdb lists one record per CDR3 protein. The repertoire holds approximately 700,000 distinct CDR3 sequences, with around 32% as singletons. CDR3 length equals 10 residues. V gave up 6 bases and J gave up 1 base, with 3 bases separating them. Germline-derived CDR1 and CDR2 are DFQATT and SNEGSKA (reference sequence). Each donor had around 9.8 milliliters of peripheral blood drawn.

The source material was blood. This chain joins TRBV20-1 and TRBJ1-1; D is undetermined. This clonotype was sampled from a woman of 80 years or more in good health. CDR3 in DNA: TGCAGTGCCTCGAACACTGAAGCTTTCTTT. It specifies CSASNTEAFF.